This T cell receptor (beta chain) was sequenced during a study of tumor-infiltrating lymphocytes in localized non-small cell lung cancer. Remarks on this clone: The antigen is unknown.

Assay used: immunoSEQ multiplex PCR; TCRdb lists only in-frame clones, some missing. Of about 9,200 clones listed, roughly four fifths were seen once; the top ten hold 7.5% to 10%. CDR1 SNHLY and CDR2 FYNNEI come from the germline V gene. The CDR3 loop spans 14 amino acids. V was cut by 3 bases and J by 0 bases, with 9 bases left in between. Study-level findings and limits: Immunotypes IM1 and IM2 had similar TCR-derived T-cell fractions.

This receptor was obtained from a human donor with non-small cell lung cancer. The sequenced material came from uninvolved lung tissue not adjacent to the tumor. J is TRBJ2-7 and V is TRBV2; no clear D. CDR3 nucleotide sequence: TGTGCCAGCAGTGATCTAGTTACCTCCTACGAGCAGTACTTC. Translation gives CASSDLVTSYEQYF.